This T cell receptor (beta chain) comes out of a study of blood T cells in healthy people across ages (dated by TCRdb to the mid-2010s). A note on the overall study: Template switching captured roughly one uniquely barcoded TCR beta cDNA molecule per two T cells in model experiments. The study measured age-related changes in TCR beta repertoire diversity using deep sequencing normalized with unique cDNA molecular identifiers. The donors were divided into four age groups: young (average around 16 years), middle-aged (roughly 40), aged (around 59) and long-lived (approximately 74). To avoid experimental bias, donors of different ages were randomly spread across the sequencing lanes. Using the same blood draw, the study looked at two additional independent replicas of 1 million unique cDNA reads for two donors, one aged 18 to 29 and the other aged 80 or older. Results the study describes overall, beyond this receptor: Observed TCR beta diversity correlated strongly with the percentage of naive T cells measured by flow cytometry. Since profiling was done on bulk unsorted PBMCs, naive and antigen-experienced compartments could not be conclusively compared. Observed TCR beta diversity per million T cells fell roughly linearly with age, and a significant reduction was already apparent by age roughly 40. The long-lived group showed more naive CD4+ T cells, fewer expanded clones and increased TCR diversity than the aged group, suggesting age selection. Total diversity estimates from one million sequenced T cells were considered lower bounds and underestimates. The CMV infection status of donors was not known, potentially confounding age-related changes in expanded clonotypes.

The 40 or so donors, aged about 6 to 100 years, were systemically healthy Caucasian individuals from Russia. Around 9.9 milliliters of peripheral blood were collected from each donor into EDTA-treated Vacutainer tubes. Ficoll-Paque density-gradient centrifugation was used to isolate PBMCs, with at least 6 million per sample. Trizol reagent was used to extract total RNA from the PBMCs, yielding at least 6 micrograms per sample. For every donor, flow cytometry on a PBMC aliquot measured the percentage of naive CD45RAhigh/CD27high T cells. Reading the germline V gene gives CDR1 SGHNT and CDR2 YENEEA. The CDR3 contains 16 residues, cysteine and phenylalanine counted. The DNA shown is the 48-base CDR3, in frame from base 1. A note on this clonotype: What antigen it recognizes has not been identified. Relative to the germline gene, one junction end is altered; a read error may explain this.

Libraries were prepared through 5' RACE. Instrument on record: Illumina HiSeq 2500. The second PCR ran for about 7 to 11 cycles and used a J-beta primer mix along with a sample-barcoded 5' primer. A template-switch 5' adaptor carrying 12 random nucleotides introduced a unique molecular identifier onto each TCR beta cDNA molecule. Each sample yielded at least 2.5 million CDR3-containing paired-end reads. First-strand cDNA was synthesized from all RNA with the Mint cDNA synthesis kit, primed by a TRBC-specific oligonucleotide. After uracil-DNA glycosylase treatment, a first 18-cycle PCR used universal primers M1SS and BC2_uni_R on all cDNA. In the original analysis: For normalization, 1 million high-quality reads were randomly selected from each sample, with every read carrying a distinct molecular identifier. Instead of being binned into consensus sequences, reads with shared molecular identifiers were discarded. MiTCR, set to a Q25 quality threshold and the strictest error-elimination algorithm, was used for CDR3 identification, clonotype clustering and error correction. A nonparametric unseen species model using Euler transformation provided a lower-bound estimate of total TCR beta diversity. In-frame beta chains were kept once TCRdb had trimmed the public reads at Q25 with fastp and called clones with MiXCR. Merged by CDR3 protein, the rows form single entries marked with the most common genes and DNA. The V and J calls reflect TCRdb's pipeline rather than the authors' work. The sample table records 600,000 or so distinct CDR3 sequences; around 48% of these occur just once. The ten biggest clones cover approximately 25% of the sample.

This receptor chain uses TRBV11-3 and TRBJ2-1, and the D gene may be TRBD1, 6 bases matching. This receptor was obtained from a man older than 75 in good health. Input material: blood. The CDR3 reads CAGSSTGQLSYNEQFF. Here is the DNA: TGTGCCGGCAGCTCCACAGGACAGCTCTCCTACAATGAGCAGTTCTTC.